These T cell receptor beta chains were read from a single sample in a study of blood T cell repertoires in COVID-19. TCRdb's table, derived via immunoSEQ multiplex PCR, lists solely in-frame clones and lacks some. The data show about 120,000 clones, around 78% seen once. Sequenced material: peripheral blood. The receptors come from a man in his sixties or seventies with acute or convalescent COVID-19. The CDR3 runs from the conserved cysteine through the conserved F or W. A D gene is named only where the DNA matches it firmly. Clone size appears in some rows only: once, few, many, or a class for an expanded clone.

clone size: -; D gene: -; V gene: TRBV4-3; J gene: TRBJ1-1; CDR3 length: 14; CDR3 protein: CASSQDRAYTEAFF; CDR3 DNA: TGCGCCAGCAGCCAAGACAGGGCTTACACTGAAGCTTTCTTT
clone size: -; D gene: -; V gene: TRBV30; J gene: TRBJ1-2; CDR3 length: 12; CDR3 protein: CAWSGKDYGYTF; CDR3 DNA: TGTGCCTGGTCGGGGAAGGACTATGGCTACACCTTC
clone size: -; D gene: TRBD1; V gene: TRBV5-1; J gene: TRBJ1-1; CDR3 length: 14; CDR3 protein: CATRPGTAYTEAFF; CDR3 DNA: TGCGCCACCAGGCCCGGGACAGCCTACACTGAAGCTTTCTTT
clone size: -; D gene: TRBD2; V gene: TRBV6-5; J gene: TRBJ2-7; CDR3 length: 15; CDR3 protein: CASSYRAGRFYEQYF; CDR3 DNA: TGTGCCAGCAGTTACCGGGCCGGGAGGTTCTACGAGCAGTACTTC
clone size: -; D gene: TRBD1; V gene: TRBV5-6; J gene: TRBJ1-4; CDR3 length: 14; CDR3 protein: CASTEDRGLGGLFF; CDR3 DNA: TGTGCCAGCACAGAAGACAGGGGCCTAGGGGGACTGTTTTTT
clone size: -; D gene: -; V gene: TRBV3-1/TRBV3-2; J gene: TRBJ2-3; CDR3 length: 14; CDR3 protein: CASSQGSGTDTQYF; CDR3 DNA: TGTGCCAGCAGCCAAGGCAGCGGCACAGATACGCAGTATTTT
clone size: -; D gene: -; V gene: TRBV7-2; J gene: TRBJ1-3; CDR3 length: 13; CDR3 protein: CASSTGQGNTIYF; CDR3 DNA: TGTGCCAGCAGCACGGGACAAGGAAACACCATATATTTT
clone size: -; D gene: TRBD1; V gene: TRBV15; J gene: TRBJ2-1; CDR3 length: 16; CDR3 protein: CATSSGGTGRVREQFF; CDR3 DNA: TGTGCCACCAGCAGCGGGGGGACAGGGAGAGTTCGGGAGCAGTTCTTC
clone size: -; D gene: -; V gene: TRBV12-3/TRBV12-4; J gene: TRBJ1-1; CDR3 length: 13; CDR3 protein: CASSWGENTEAFF; CDR3 DNA: TGTGCCAGCAGTTGGGGGGAGAACACTGAAGCTTTCTTT
clone size: -; D gene: TRBD1; V gene: TRBV6-2/TRBV6-3; J gene: TRBJ1-1; CDR3 length: 16; CDR3 protein: CASSPVDRGRDTEAFF; CDR3 DNA: TGTGCCAGCAGTCCCGTGGACAGGGGGCGGGACACTGAAGCTTTCTTT
clone size: -; D gene: -; V gene: TRBV6-5; J gene: TRBJ1-5; CDR3 length: 15; CDR3 protein: CASRLPLGPNQPQHF; CDR3 DNA: TGTGCCAGCAGACTCCCCCTTGGGCCCAATCAGCCCCAGCATTTT
clone size: once; D gene: -; V gene: TRBV5-1; J gene: TRBJ2-1; CDR3 length: 15; CDR3 protein: CASSPTIRSYNEQFF; CDR3 DNA: TGCGCCAGCAGCCCGACAATTCGCTCCTACAATGAGCAGTTCTTC
clone size: -; D gene: -; V gene: TRBV9; J gene: TRBJ2-3; CDR3 length: 14; CDR3 protein: CASSPQGPSDTQYF; CDR3 DNA: TGTGCCAGCAGCCCCCAGGGGCCATCAGATACGCAGTATTTT
clone size: -; D gene: TRBD1; V gene: TRBV5-1; J gene: TRBJ2-7; CDR3 length: 14; CDR3 protein: CASSLQGDSYEQYF; CDR3 DNA: TGCGCCAGCAGCTTACAGGGGGACTCCTACGAGCAGTACTTC
clone size: -; D gene: TRBD2; V gene: TRBV18; J gene: TRBJ2-5; CDR3 length: 16; CDR3 protein: CASSLSAGGPGETQYF; CDR3 DNA: TGTGCCAGCTCACTGTCTGCGGGGGGGCCGGGAGAGACCCAGTACTTC
clone size: -; D gene: -; V gene: TRBV7-8; J gene: TRBJ1-1; CDR3 length: 15; CDR3 protein: CASSLARGWRTEAFF; CDR3 DNA: TGTGCCAGCAGCTTAGCACGGGGTTGGAGGACTGAAGCTTTCTTT
clone size: -; D gene: -; V gene: TRBV4-2; J gene: TRBJ2-2; CDR3 length: 15; CDR3 protein: CASSHRETNTGELFF; CDR3 DNA: TGTGCCAGCAGCCACCGAGAAACGAACACCGGGGAGCTGTTTTTT
clone size: once; D gene: TRBD1; V gene: TRBV12-3/TRBV12-4; J gene: TRBJ1-2; CDR3 length: 13; CDR3 protein: CASRRSGGYGYTF; CDR3 DNA: TGTGCCAGCAGGAGATCAGGGGGTTATGGCTACACCTTC
clone size: -; D gene: -; V gene: TRBV11-3; J gene: TRBJ1-6; CDR3 length: 15; CDR3 protein: CASSSGGGANSPLHF; CDR3 DNA: TGTGCCAGCAGCTCCGGAGGGGGGGCGAATTCACCCCTCCACTTT
clone size: -; D gene: TRBD2; V gene: TRBV5-4; J gene: TRBJ2-1; CDR3 length: 14; CDR3 protein: CASSLGGGYNEQFF; CDR3 DNA: TGTGCCAGCAGCCTGGGGGGGGGCTACAATGAGCAGTTCTTC
clone size: -; D gene: TRBD2; V gene: TRBV28; J gene: TRBJ2-1; CDR3 length: 16; CDR3 protein: CASSLTAGGAYNEQFF; CDR3 DNA: TGTGCCAGCAGTTTAACCGCCGGGGGGGCCTACAATGAGCAGTTCTTC
clone size: -; D gene: -; V gene: TRBV4-2; J gene: TRBJ2-5; CDR3 length: 13; CDR3 protein: CASSQEFLETQYF; CDR3 DNA: TGTGCCAGCAGCCAAGAATTCTTAGAGACCCAGTACTTC
clone size: few; D gene: -; V gene: TRBV20-1; J gene: TRBJ1-2; CDR3 length: 11; CDR3 protein: CSARKQYGYTF; CDR3 DNA: TGCAGTGCTAGAAAGCAATATGGCTACACCTTC
clone size: -; D gene: TRBD2; V gene: TRBV5-1; J gene: TRBJ2-3; CDR3 length: 16; CDR3 protein: CASSFDAGGAPDTQYF; CDR3 DNA: TGCGCCAGCAGCTTTGACGCGGGGGGTGCCCCAGATACGCAGTATTTT
clone size: few; D gene: TRBD2; V gene: TRBV4-1; J gene: TRBJ2-1; CDR3 length: 16; CDR3 protein: CASRRDGTSRDNEQFF; CDR3 DNA: TGCGCCAGCAGGCGGGACGGGACTAGCCGGGACAATGAGCAGTTCTTC
clone size: -; D gene: TRBD1; V gene: TRBV25-1; J gene: TRBJ1-2; CDR3 length: 15; CDR3 protein: CASSEPGTGLRGYTF; CDR3 DNA: TGTGCCAGCAGTGAACCCGGGACAGGGTTGCGAGGCTACACCTTC
clone size: once; D gene: TRBD1; V gene: TRBV5-1; J gene: TRBJ1-2; CDR3 length: 12; CDR3 protein: CASSQTGGGYTF; CDR3 DNA: TGCGCCAGCAGCCAAACAGGGGGAGGCTACACCTTC
clone size: -; D gene: TRBD1; V gene: TRBV9; J gene: TRBJ1-2; CDR3 length: 12; CDR3 protein: CASSKTGVGYTF; CDR3 DNA: TGTGCCAGCAGCAAGACAGGGGTCGGCTACACCTTC
clone size: -; D gene: TRBD1; V gene: TRBV13; J gene: TRBJ1-4; CDR3 length: 16; CDR3 protein: CASSSRWAGGNEKLFF; CDR3 DNA: TGTGCCAGCAGCTCCCGATGGGCAGGGGGTAATGAAAAACTGTTTTTT
clone size: -; D gene: TRBD2; V gene: TRBV10-1; J gene: TRBJ2-3; CDR3 length: 16; CDR3 protein: CASSHGTSVITDTQYF; CDR3 DNA: TGCGCCAGCAGCCACGGGACTAGCGTGATTACAGATACGCAGTATTTT
clone size: -; D gene: -; V gene: TRBV6-6; J gene: TRBJ2-3; CDR3 length: 15; CDR3 protein: CASSPHDTYTDTQYF; CDR3 DNA: TGTGCCAGCAGCCCCCACGACACATACACAGATACGCAGTATTTT
clone size: -; D gene: -; V gene: TRBV5-1; J gene: TRBJ2-5; CDR3 length: 15; CDR3 protein: CASSLTGLLQETQYF; CDR3 DNA: TGCGCCAGCAGCTTGACAGGGTTGCTCCAAGAGACCCAGTACTTC
clone size: -; D gene: TRBD2; V gene: TRBV7-3; J gene: TRBJ2-1; CDR3 length: 14; CDR3 protein: CASSPGTSGLEQFF; CDR3 DNA: TGTGCCAGCAGCCCCGGGACTAGCGGGTTAGAGCAGTTCTTC
clone size: -; D gene: TRBD1; V gene: TRBV5-1; J gene: TRBJ2-7; CDR3 length: 15; CDR3 protein: CASSPEGTGAYEQYF; CDR3 DNA: TGCGCCAGCAGCCCGGAGGGGACAGGGGCCTACGAGCAGTACTTC
clone size: -; D gene: TRBD2; V gene: TRBV6-2/TRBV6-3; J gene: TRBJ2-5; CDR3 length: 16; CDR3 protein: CASSYSASGDQETQYF; CDR3 DNA: TGTGCCAGCAGTTACTCGGCCAGCGGGGACCAAGAGACCCAGTACTTC
clone size: -; D gene: -; V gene: TRBV29-1; J gene: TRBJ2-4; CDR3 length: 12; CDR3 protein: CSVGLAKNIQYF; CDR3 DNA: TGCAGCGTTGGGCTAGCCAAAAACATTCAGTACTTC
clone size: -; D gene: -; V gene: TRBV6-6; J gene: TRBJ2-5; CDR3 length: 14; CDR3 protein: CASTPPRSYGTQYF; CDR3 DNA: TGTGCCAGCACCCCCCCGAGGAGCTATGGGACCCAGTACTTC
clone size: once; D gene: -; V gene: TRBV18; J gene: TRBJ2-2; CDR3 length: 13; CDR3 protein: CASSPRGPGELFF; CDR3 DNA: TGTGCCAGCTCACCACGGGGCCCCGGGGAGCTGTTTTTT
clone size: -; D gene: -; V gene: TRBV6-6; J gene: TRBJ2-7; CDR3 length: 12; CDR3 protein: CATRTGEYEQYF; CDR3 DNA: TGTGCCACCCGAACTGGGGAGTACGAGCAGTACTTC
clone size: -; D gene: -; V gene: TRBV19; J gene: TRBJ2-4; CDR3 length: 14; CDR3 protein: CASSKTSAGDIQYF; CDR3 DNA: TGTGCCAGTAGTAAGACAAGCGCGGGTGACATTCAGTACTTC